This T cell receptor (beta chain) was observed in a study of blood T cell repertoires in COVID-19. About the research overall: Researchers got acute and convalescent COVID-19 samples from the United States, Italy and Spain. T cells, B-cell-depleted T cells, or PBMCs provided the cDNA or gDNA that served as material.

In the study's own analysis: Estimation of nucleated cell counts was performed using reference gene primer amplification. Sequenced by immunoSEQ multiplex PCR; TCRdb stores in-frame clones only, minus some. V and J calls and clone size are copied from that table; D and trimming were computed from the DNA. The sample lists about 210,000 clones; 87% were seen once. This CDR3 has 15 residues. Trimming cost V 6 bases and J 7 bases; bases outside gene matches: 7. The V gene's germline CDR1 is ENHRY and CDR2 SYGVKD. Sequencing was performed on PBMCs or T cells enriched from blood (not recorded which). This chain connects TRBV10-3 to TRBJ2-1; TRBD2 agrees at 12 bases. The TCR sequence derives from a man between 18 and 35 years old with acute COVID-19. CDR3 nucleotide sequence: TGTGCCATCAGACTAGCGGGAGGTTCGTGGAATGAGCAGTTCTTC. This encodes CAIRLAGGSWNEQFF.